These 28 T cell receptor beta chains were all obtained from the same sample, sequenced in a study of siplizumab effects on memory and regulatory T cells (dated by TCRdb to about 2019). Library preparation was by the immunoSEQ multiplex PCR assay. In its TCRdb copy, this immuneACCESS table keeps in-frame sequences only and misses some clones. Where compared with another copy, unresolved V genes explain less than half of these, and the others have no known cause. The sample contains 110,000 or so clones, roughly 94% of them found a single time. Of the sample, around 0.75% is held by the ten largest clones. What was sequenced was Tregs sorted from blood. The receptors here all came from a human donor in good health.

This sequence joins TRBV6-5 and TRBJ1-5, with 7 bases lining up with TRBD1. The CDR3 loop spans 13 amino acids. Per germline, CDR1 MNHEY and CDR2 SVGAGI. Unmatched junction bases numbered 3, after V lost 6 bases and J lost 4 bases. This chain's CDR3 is CASRGQPNQPQHF. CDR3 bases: TGTGCCAGCAGGGGACAGCCGAATCAGCCCCAGCATTTT.

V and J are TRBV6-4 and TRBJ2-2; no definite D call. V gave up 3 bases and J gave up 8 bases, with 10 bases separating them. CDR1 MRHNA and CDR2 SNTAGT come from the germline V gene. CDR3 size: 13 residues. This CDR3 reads CASSEDPGGELFF. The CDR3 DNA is TGTGCCAGCAGTGAGGATCCCGGAGGGGAGCTGTTTTTT.

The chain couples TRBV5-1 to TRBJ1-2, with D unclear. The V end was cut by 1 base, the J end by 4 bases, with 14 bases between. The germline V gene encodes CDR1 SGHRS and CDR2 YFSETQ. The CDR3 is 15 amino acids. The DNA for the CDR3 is TGCGCCAGCAGCTTGACAGTAGGGATCAGCTATGGCTACACCTTC. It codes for CASSLTVGISYGYTF.

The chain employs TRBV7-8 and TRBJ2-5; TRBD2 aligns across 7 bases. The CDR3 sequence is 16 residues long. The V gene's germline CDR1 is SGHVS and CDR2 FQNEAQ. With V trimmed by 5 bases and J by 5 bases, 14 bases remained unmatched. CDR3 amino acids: CASSPRWPGAGETQYF. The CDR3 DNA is TGTGCCAGCAGCCCGAGGTGGCCGGGAGCGGGGGAGACCCAGTACTTC.

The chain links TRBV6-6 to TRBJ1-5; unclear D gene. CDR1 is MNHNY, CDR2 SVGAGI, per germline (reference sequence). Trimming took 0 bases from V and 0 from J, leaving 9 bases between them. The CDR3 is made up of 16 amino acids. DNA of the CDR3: TGTGCCAGCAGTTACTCCCTGGGCGGTAGCAATCAGCCCCAGCATTTT. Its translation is CASSYSLGGSNQPQHF.

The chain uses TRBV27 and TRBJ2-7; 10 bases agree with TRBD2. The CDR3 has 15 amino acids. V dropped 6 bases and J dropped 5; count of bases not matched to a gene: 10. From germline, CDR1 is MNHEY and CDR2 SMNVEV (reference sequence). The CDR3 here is CASRDLSGRRNEQYF. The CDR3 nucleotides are TGTGCCAGCAGGGACCTTAGCGGGAGGAGAAACGAGCAGTACTTC.

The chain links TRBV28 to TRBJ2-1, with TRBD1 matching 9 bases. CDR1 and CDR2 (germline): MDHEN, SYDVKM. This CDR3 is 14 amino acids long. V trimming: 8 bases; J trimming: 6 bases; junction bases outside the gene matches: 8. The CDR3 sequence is CASVTGGFGNEQFF. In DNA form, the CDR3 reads TGTGCCAGCGTCACAGGGGGCTTTGGCAATGAGCAGTTCTTC.

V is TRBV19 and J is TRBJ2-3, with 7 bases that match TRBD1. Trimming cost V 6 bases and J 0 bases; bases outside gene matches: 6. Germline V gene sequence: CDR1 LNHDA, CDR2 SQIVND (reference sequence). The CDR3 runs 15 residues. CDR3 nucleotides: TGTGCCAGTAGATCAGGGGGTGCTAGCACAGATACGCAGTATTTT. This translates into CASRSGGASTDTQYF.

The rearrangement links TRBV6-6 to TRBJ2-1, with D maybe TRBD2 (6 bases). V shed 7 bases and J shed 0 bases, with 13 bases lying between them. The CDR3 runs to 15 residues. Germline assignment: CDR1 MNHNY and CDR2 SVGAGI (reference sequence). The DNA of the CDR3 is TGTGCCAGCATCCCGGGGGTCCCCTCCTACAATGAGCAGTTCTTC. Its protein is CASIPGVPSYNEQFF.

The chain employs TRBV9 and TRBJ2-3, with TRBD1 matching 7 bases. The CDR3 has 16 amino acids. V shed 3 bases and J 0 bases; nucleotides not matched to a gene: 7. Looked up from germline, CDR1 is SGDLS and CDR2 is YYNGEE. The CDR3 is CASSEYEGASTDTQYF. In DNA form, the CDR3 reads TGTGCCAGCAGCGAGTACGAGGGGGCTAGCACAGATACGCAGTATTTT. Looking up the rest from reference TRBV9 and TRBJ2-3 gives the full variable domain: DSGVTQTPKHLITATGQRVTLRCSPRSGDLSVYWYQQSLDQGLQFLIQYYNGEERAKGNILERFSAQQFPDLHSELNLSSLELGDSALYFCASSEYEGASTDTQYFGPGTRLTVL.

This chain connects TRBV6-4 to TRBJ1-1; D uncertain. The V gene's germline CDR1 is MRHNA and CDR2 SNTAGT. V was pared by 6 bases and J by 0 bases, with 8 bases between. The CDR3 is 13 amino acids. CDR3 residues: CASREAMNTEAFF. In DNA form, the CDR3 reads TGTGCCAGCAGGGAGGCCATGAACACTGAAGCTTTCTTT.

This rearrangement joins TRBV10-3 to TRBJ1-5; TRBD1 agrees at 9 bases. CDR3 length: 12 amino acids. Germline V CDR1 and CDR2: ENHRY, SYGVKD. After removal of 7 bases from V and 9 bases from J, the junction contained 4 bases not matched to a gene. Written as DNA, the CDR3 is TGTGCCATCAACCCGGGACAGGGGCCCCAGCATTTT. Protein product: CAINPGQGPQHF.

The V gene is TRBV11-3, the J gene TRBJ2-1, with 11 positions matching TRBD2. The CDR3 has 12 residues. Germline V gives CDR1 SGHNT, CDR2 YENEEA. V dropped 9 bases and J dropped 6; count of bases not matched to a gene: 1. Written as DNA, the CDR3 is TGTGCCAGTAGCGGGAGGGCCAATGAGCAGTTCTTC. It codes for CASSGRANEQFF.

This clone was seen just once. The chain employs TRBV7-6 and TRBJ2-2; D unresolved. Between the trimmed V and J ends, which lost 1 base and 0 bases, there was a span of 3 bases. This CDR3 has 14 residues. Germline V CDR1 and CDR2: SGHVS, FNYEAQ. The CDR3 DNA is TGTGCCAGCAGCTTAGGCTCGAACACCGGGGAGCTGTTTTTT. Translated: CASSLGSNTGELFF.

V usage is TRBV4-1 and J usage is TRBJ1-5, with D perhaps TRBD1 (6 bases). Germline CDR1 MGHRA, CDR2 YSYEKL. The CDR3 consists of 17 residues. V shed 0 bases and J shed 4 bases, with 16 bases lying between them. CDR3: CASSQDRAGAGNQPQHF. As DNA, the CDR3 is TGCGCCAGCAGCCAAGATCGGGCAGGGGCAGGAAATCAGCCCCAGCATTTT.

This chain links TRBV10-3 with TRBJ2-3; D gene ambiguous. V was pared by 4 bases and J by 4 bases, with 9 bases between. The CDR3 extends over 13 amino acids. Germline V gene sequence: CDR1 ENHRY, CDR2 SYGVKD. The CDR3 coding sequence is TGTGCCATCAGTGTAGAGCCAGCAGATACGCAGTATTTT. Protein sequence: CAISVEPADTQYF.

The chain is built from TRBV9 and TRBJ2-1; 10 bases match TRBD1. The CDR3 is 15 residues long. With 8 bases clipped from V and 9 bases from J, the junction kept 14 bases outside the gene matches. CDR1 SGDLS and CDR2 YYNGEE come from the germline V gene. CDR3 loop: CASDMGTGEVGEQFF. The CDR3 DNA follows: TGTGCCAGTGATATGGGGACAGGGGAGGTAGGTGAGCAGTTCTTC.

CDR3 DNA sequence: TGTGCCAGCAGCCCCTGGACTAGCCTAGATACGCAGTATTTT. It yields the protein CASSPWTSLDTQYF. V usage is TRBV7-9 and J usage is TRBJ2-3; 8 bases are a match to TRBD2. The germline V gene encodes CDR1 SEHNR and CDR2 FQNEAQ (reference sequence). The CDR3 runs 14 residues. The J segment lost 5 bases and the V segment lost 5 bases, leaving 6 bases of the junction unmatched. The complete variable domain, with remaining parts taken from reference TRBV7-9 and TRBJ2-3, reads DTGVSQNPRHKITKRGQNVTFRCDPISEHNRLYWYRQTLGQGPEFLTYFQNEAQLEKSRLLSDRFSAERPKGSFSTLEIQRTEQGDSAMYLCASSPWTSLDTQYFGPGTRLTVL.

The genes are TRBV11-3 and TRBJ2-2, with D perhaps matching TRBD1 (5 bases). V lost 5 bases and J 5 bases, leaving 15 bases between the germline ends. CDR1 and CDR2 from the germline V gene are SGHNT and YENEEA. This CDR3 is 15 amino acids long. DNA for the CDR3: TGTGCCAGCAGCCTGAGCTCCAGGGCAACCGGGGAGCTGTTTTTT. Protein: CASSLSSRATGELFF.

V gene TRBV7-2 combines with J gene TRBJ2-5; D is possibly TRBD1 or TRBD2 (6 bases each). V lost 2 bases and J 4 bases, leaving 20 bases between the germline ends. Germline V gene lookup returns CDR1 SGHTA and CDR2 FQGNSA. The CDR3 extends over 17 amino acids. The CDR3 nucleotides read TGTGCCAGCAGCTTAATTAGGGGGACTCCCATCTCAGAGACCCAGTACTTC. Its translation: CASSLIRGTPISETQYF.

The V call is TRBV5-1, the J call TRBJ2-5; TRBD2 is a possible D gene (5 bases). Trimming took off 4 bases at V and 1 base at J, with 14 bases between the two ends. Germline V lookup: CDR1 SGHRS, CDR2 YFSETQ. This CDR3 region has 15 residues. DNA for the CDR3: TGCGCCAGCAGCCCGCAGGACTCGGGCCAAGAGACCCAGTACTTC. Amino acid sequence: CASSPQDSGQETQYF.

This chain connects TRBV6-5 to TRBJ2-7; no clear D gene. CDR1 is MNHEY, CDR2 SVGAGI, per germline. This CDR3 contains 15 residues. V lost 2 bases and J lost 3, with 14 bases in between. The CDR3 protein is CASSYVPPPHYEQYF. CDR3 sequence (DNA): TGTGCCAGCAGTTACGTTCCTCCACCCCACTACGAGCAGTACTTC.

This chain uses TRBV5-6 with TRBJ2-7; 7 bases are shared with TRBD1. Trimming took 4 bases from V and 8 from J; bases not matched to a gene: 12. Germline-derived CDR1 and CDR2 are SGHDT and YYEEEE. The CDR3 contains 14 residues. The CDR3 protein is CASSIRDRERKQYF. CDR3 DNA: TGTGCCAGCAGCATCCGAGACAGGGAGAGGAAGCAGTACTTC.

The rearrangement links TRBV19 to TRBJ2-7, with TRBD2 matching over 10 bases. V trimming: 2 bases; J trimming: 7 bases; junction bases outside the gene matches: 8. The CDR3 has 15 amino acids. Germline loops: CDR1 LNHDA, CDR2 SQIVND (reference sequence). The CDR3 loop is CASSIRLAGVREQYF. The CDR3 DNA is TGTGCCAGTAGTATACGGCTAGCGGGAGTGAGGGAGCAGTACTTC.

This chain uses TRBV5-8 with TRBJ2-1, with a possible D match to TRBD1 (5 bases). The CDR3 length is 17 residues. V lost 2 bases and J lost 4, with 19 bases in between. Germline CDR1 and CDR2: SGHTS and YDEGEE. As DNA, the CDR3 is TGTGCCAGCAGCTTCTTTCTCTCACTGGACACTTACAATGAGCAGTTCTTC. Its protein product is CASSFFLSLDTYNEQFF. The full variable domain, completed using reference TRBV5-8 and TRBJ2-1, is EAGVTQSPTHLIKTRGQQATLRCSPISGHTSVYWYQQALGLGLQFLLWYDEGEERNRGNFPPRFSGRQFPNYSSELNVNALELEDSALYLCASSFFLSLDTYNEQFFGPGTRLTVL.

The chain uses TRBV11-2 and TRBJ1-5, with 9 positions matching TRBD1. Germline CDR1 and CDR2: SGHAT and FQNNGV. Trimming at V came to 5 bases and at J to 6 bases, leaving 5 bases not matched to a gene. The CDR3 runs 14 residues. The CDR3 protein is CASSIGTGRQPQHF. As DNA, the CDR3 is TGTGCCAGCAGCATCGGGACAGGGCGTCAGCCCCAGCATTTT.

This chain's CDR3 is CASREPGLQQFF. The CDR3 coding sequence is TGTGCCAGCAGAGAGCCGGGACTTCAGCAGTTCTTC. V and J are TRBV6-1 and TRBJ2-1; perhaps TRBD2 as D (6 bases). The CDR3 length is 12 residues. Trimming left V 6 bases short and J 11 bases short, with 14 bases between. Germline V lookup: CDR1 MNHNS, CDR2 SASEGT.

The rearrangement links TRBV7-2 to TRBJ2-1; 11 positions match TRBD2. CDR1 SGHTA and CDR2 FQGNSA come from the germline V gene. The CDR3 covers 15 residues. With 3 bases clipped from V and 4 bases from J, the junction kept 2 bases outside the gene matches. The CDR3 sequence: CASSFGTSGYNEQFF. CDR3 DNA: TGTGCCAGCAGCTTCGGGACTAGCGGATACAATGAGCAGTTCTTC.